What follows are 17 T cell receptor beta chains derived from one specimen sequenced in a study of T cell responses to AZD1222 COVID-19 vaccine. TCRdb keeps only in-frame clones here, not all; method: immunoSEQ multiplex PCR. The profile shows more than 110,000 clones, about 90% of them singletons. The specimen was peripheral blood, collected 28 days after the second AZD1222 dose. Receptors originate from an adult who received the AZD1222 COVID-19 vaccine.

CDR3 nucleotides: TGTGCCAGCAGTACCCGGACGCCGAACACTGAAGCTTTCTTT. This sequence encodes CASSTRTPNTEAFF. The V gene is TRBV6-2 or TRBV6-3, the J gene TRBJ1-1; no clear D. CDR1 is MNHEY and CDR2 is SVGEGT in the germline V gene. Between the trimmed V and J ends, which lost 5 bases and 1 base, there was a span of 11 bases. The CDR3 is made up of 14 amino acids.

The chain links TRBV5-4 to TRBJ2-3, with D unclear. Germline-derived CDR1 and CDR2 are SGHNT and YYREEE (reference sequence). Trimming left V 5 bases short and J 2 bases short, with 9 bases between. The CDR3 sequence is 13 residues long. CDR3 sequence (DNA): TGTGCCAGCAGACTGAACCCCACAGATACGCAGTATTTT. Encoded protein: CASRLNPTDTQYF.

This rearrangement joins TRBV28 to TRBJ1-4; 7 positions agree with TRBD1. Germline CDR1 is MDHEN and CDR2 is SYDVKM. The CDR3 runs 14 residues. V lost 4 bases to trimming and J lost 6 bases; unmatched junction nucleotides: 5. DNA for the CDR3: TGTGCCAGCAGTTCGGGACAGACTCATGAAAAACTGTTTTTT. Protein product: CASSSGQTHEKLFF. Drawing the rest from reference TRBV28 and TRBJ1-4, the complete variable domain is DVKVTQSSRYLVKRTGEKVFLECVQDMDHENMFWYRQDPGLGLRLIYFSYDVKMKEKGDIPEGYSVSREKKERFSLILESASTNQTSMYLCASSSGQTHEKLFFGSGTQLSVL.

The chain couples TRBV5-1 to TRBJ1-4, with D unresolved. The CDR3 is made up of 13 amino acids. The V end lost 4 bases, the J end lost 4 bases, and 8 bases lay between the germline ends. Per the germline V gene, CDR1 is SGHRS and CDR2 is YFSETQ. DNA of the CDR3: TGCGCCAGCAGCGAAACAGTTAATGAAAAACTGTTTTTT. Its protein product is CASSETVNEKLFF.

V and J are TRBV28 and TRBJ1-2; TRBD1 matches at 11 bases. This CDR3 is 14 amino acids long. V lost 3 bases, J lost 4 bases, and 1 base stayed unmatched. Germline CDR1 MDHEN, CDR2 SYDVKM. The CDR3 region has the DNA TGTGCCAGCAGTTTGGGGACAGGGGGCTATGGCTACACCTTC. Translated, it gives CASSLGTGGYGYTF.

The V gene is TRBV7-2, the J gene TRBJ1-5, with TRBD1 as a possible D gene (5 bases). There are 16 residues in the CDR3. Germline V gene sequence: CDR1 SGHTA, CDR2 FQGNSA. The V gene lost 1 base and the J gene lost 5 bases, with 15 bases spanning the gap. The CDR3 loop is CASSLENTQGDQPQHF. CDR3 DNA sequence: TGTGCCAGCAGCTTAGAGAATACGCAGGGAGATCAGCCCCAGCATTTT.

The chain links TRBV5-1 to TRBJ2-3, with 7 positions matching TRBD2. Per the germline V gene, CDR1 is SGHRS and CDR2 is YFSETQ. There are 12 residues in the CDR3. V lost 10 bases and J lost 4; bases outside the gene matches: 6. The CDR3 here is CASGRGADTQYF. CDR3 coding DNA: TGCGCCTCTGGTCGGGGGGCAGATACGCAGTATTTT.

The chain recombines TRBV5-6 with TRBJ1-2, with TRBD1 identical over 7 bases. The CDR3 is made up of 15 amino acids. The trim removed 4 bases at V and 5 bases at J, leaving 11 bases unmatched. The germline gives CDR1 SGHDT, CDR2 YYEEEE. CDR3 in DNA: TGTGCCAGCAGCCAAGACCATACAGGGGATTATGGCTACACCTTC. Translating gives CASSQDHTGDYGYTF.

The table lists this clone with a few counts. This chain uses TRBV11-3 with TRBJ1-1, with 7 nucleotides matching TRBD1. CDR1 and CDR2 (germline): SGHNT, YENEEA. V shed 2 bases and J 5 bases; nucleotides not matched to a gene: 5. This CDR3 comprises 14 residues. The CDR3 DNA reads TGTGCCAGCAGCTTAAGTCGACAGGGAACTGAAGCTTTCTTT. This gives the protein CASSLSRQGTEAFF.

The V gene is TRBV24-1, the J gene TRBJ1-4, with 7 bases lining up with TRBD1. CDR3 length equals 17 residues. V shed 0 bases and J 3 bases; nucleotides not matched to a gene: 6. CDR1 is KGHDR and CDR2 is SFDVKD in the germline V gene. The CDR3 coding sequence is TGTGCCACCAGTGATTTGCCTCAGGGGGAGGCTAATGAAAAACTGTTTTTT. Translation gives CATSDLPQGEANEKLFF.

The chain is built from TRBV18 and TRBJ1-1; D gene ambiguous. Germline CDR1 reads KGHSH; CDR2 reads LQKENI. The CDR3 runs to 11 residues. Trimming removed 2 bases at V and 8 bases at J, with 6 bases between. The CDR3 DNA sequence: TGTGCCAGCTCACCATCCGGGGAAGCTTTCTTT. Translating gives CASSPSGEAFF. Variable domain in full (rest from reference TRBV18 and TRBJ1-1): NAGVMQNPRHLVRRRGQEARLRCSPMKGHSHVYWYRQLPEEGLKFMVYLQKENIIDESGMPKERFSAEFPKEGPSILRIQQVVRGDSAAYFCASSPSGEAFFGQGTRLTVV.

The chain couples TRBV3-1 (or the pseudogene TRBV3-2) to TRBJ2-5; D remains unclear. V was trimmed by 0 bases and J by 10 bases, leaving 6 bases between them. The CDR3 length is 11 residues. CDR1 and CDR2 (germline): LGHDT, YNNKEL (reference sequence). The CDR3 is CASSQEGNQYF. The CDR3 nucleotides read TGTGCCAGCAGCCAAGAGGGGAACCAGTACTTC.

The CDR3 nucleotides are TGCGCCAGCAGAACTGGGGGGAGCACAGATACGCAGTATTTT. Amino acid sequence: CASRTGGSTDTQYF. The chain couples TRBV5-1 to TRBJ2-3; TRBD2 is a possible D gene (6 bases). Germline CDR1 and CDR2: SGHRS and YFSETQ. The ends were cut back, 5 bases at V and 0 bases at J, with 10 bases in the middle. CDR3 length: 14 residues.

This chain links TRBV7-2 with TRBJ2-7, with 11 bases fitting TRBD2. V dropped 4 bases and J dropped 3; count of bases not matched to a gene: 5. The CDR3 loop spans 15 amino acids. Germline V CDR1 and CDR2: SGHTA, FQGNSA. The CDR3 sequence: CASSSTSGRSYEQYF. CDR3 nucleotide sequence: TGTGCCAGCAGCTCCACTAGCGGGAGAAGCTACGAGCAGTACTTC.

The V and J genes are TRBV6-5 and TRBJ2-7, with D perhaps matching TRBD2 (5 bases). The germline V and J ends were trimmed by 0 bases and 1 base, with 7 bases remaining between them. The CDR3 contains 14 residues. The germline V gene encodes CDR1 MNHEY and CDR2 SVGAGI. CDR3 amino acids: CASSYSRRSYEQYF. The CDR3 region has the DNA TGTGCCAGCAGTTACTCGCGGAGGTCCTACGAGCAGTACTTC.

This chain connects TRBV28 to TRBJ1-4; the match to TRBD1 covers 7 bases. The CDR3 loop spans 15 amino acids. Trimming cost V 8 bases and J 7 bases; bases outside gene matches: 13. Germline CDR1 MDHEN, CDR2 SYDVKM. The CDR3 region is CASSGGGGEAEKLFF. The CDR3 coding sequence is TGTGCCAGCTCAGGGGGAGGAGGGGAGGCTGAAAAACTGTTTTTT.

The CDR3 loop is CASSQGVSYEQYF. The CDR3 nucleotides are TGCGCCAGCAGCCAAGGGGTGTCCTACGAGCAGTACTTC. This rearrangement joins TRBV4-3 to TRBJ2-7, with D unclear. The CDR3 is 13 residues long. Germline assignment: CDR1 LGHNA and CDR2 YSLEER. Trimming removed 1 base from V and 1 base from J, with 5 bases in between.